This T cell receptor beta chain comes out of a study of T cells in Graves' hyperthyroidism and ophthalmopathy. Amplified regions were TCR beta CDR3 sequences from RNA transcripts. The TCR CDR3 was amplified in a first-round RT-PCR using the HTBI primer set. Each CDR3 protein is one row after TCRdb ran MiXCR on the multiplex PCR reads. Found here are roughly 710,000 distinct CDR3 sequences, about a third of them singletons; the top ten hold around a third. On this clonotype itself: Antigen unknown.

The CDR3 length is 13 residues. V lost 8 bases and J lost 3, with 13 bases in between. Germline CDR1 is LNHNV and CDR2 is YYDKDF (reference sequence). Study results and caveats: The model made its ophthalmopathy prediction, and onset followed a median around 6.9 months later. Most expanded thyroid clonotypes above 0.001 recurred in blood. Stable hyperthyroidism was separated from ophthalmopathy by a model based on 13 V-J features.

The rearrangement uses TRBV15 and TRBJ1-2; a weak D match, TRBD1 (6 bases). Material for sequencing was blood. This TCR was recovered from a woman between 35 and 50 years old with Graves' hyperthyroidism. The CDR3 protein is CATSKGEDYGYTF. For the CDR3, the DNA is TGTGCCACCTCCAAGGGGGAGGACTATGGCTACACCTTC. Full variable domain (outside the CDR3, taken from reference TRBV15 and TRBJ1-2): DAMVIQNPRYQVTQFGKPVTLSCSQTLNHNVMYWYQQKSSQAPKLLFHYYDKDFNNEADTPDNFQSRRPNTSFCFLDIRSPGLGDTAMYLCATSKGEDYGYTFGSGTRLTVV.